This T cell receptor beta chain was identified during a study of T cell repertoires in cytomegalovirus infection. As for the study in general: CMV infection and matching HLA type were both indicated by public TCR beta signatures.

Study-level findings and limits: Within the response measured ex vivo, HLA-C-restricted CMV-specific TCR beta clonotypes were dominant.

Germline assignment: CDR1 DFQATT and CDR2 SNEGSKA (reference sequence). Trimming cost V 8 bases and J 8 bases, with 13 bases left between them. The CDR3 consists of 11 residues. This clonotype was observed a handful of times. Antigen unknown. TCRdb reprocessed the reads via MiXCR and lists one record per CDR3 protein. This sample has hundreds of thousands of distinct CDR3 sequences; 24% occur once, and the top ten carry around 7.6%. The sequence derives from a human donor in good health (CMV status not recorded). Some clones in this sample may be carry-over from other donors' samples. Sequenced sample: CD8+ T cells from PBMCs. This sequence joins TRBV20-1 and TRBJ2-1; D is uncertain. The CDR3: CSSLRAHEQFF. CDR3 DNA sequence: TGCAGTTCCTTACGAGCGCATGAGCAGTTCTTC.